One and the same sample provided the 28 T cell receptor beta chains below, sequenced in a study of blood T cell repertoires in COVID-19. Libraries were prepared by immunoSEQ multiplex PCR; TCRdb keeps only in-frame clonotypes and omits some of them. The profile shows 310,000 or so clones, 70% to 90% of them singletons. The sample consisted of peripheral blood. Source of these receptors: a man in his late teens or twenties who had recovered from COVID-19.

The chain is built from TRBV5-4 and TRBJ1-2; possible D gene TRBD1, 5 bases. With 0 bases removed from V and 3 bases from J, the gap between germline ends came to 12 bases. The CDR3 loop spans 15 amino acids. Germline loops: CDR1 SGHNT, CDR2 YYREEE (reference sequence). CDR3 bases: TGTGCCAGCAGCTTGGTTCCGGGAGGGGACTATGGCTACACCTTC. This codes for CASSLVPGGDYGYTF.

V gene TRBV12-3 or TRBV12-4 combines with J gene TRBJ1-1; no definite D call. The ends were cut back, 3 bases at V and 7 bases at J, with 9 bases in the middle. This CDR3 is 12 amino acids long. CDR3 loop: CASSLVQDEAFF. Here the CDR3 DNA reads TGTGCCAGCAGTTTGGTTCAGGATGAAGCTTTCTTT.

In its sample, this clone was seen a few times. The chain links TRBV2 to TRBJ1-5; the match to TRBD1 covers 7 bases. J gave up 2 bases and V 0 bases, and 1 base lay outside the gene matches. The CDR3 is 15 amino acids. From germline, CDR1 is SNHLY and CDR2 FYNNEI. CDR3 sequence reads: CASSEAGTGNQPQHF. Written as DNA, the CDR3 is TGTGCCAGCAGTGAAGCCGGGACAGGCAATCAGCCCCAGCATTTT.

This clone was counted a single time. CDR3 sequence (DNA): TGCAGCGCGGGACAGGGGGGCAATCAGCCCCAGCATTTT. This sequence encodes CSAGQGGNQPQHF. The V and J genes are TRBV29-1 and TRBJ1-5; 11 bases match TRBD1. The V gene's germline CDR1 is SQVTM and CDR2 ANQGSEA. This CDR3 contains 13 residues. After removal of 7 bases from V and 2 bases from J, the junction contained 1 base not matched to a gene. Full variable domain (remainder filled in from reference TRBV29-1 and TRBJ1-5): SAVISQKPSRDICQRGTSLTIQCQVDSQVTMMFWYRQQPGQSLTLIATANQGSEATYESGFVIDKFPISRPNLTFSTLTVSNMSPEDSSIYLCSAGQGGNQPQHFGDGTRLSIL.

V usage is TRBV19 and J usage is TRBJ1-1; TRBD1 matches 7 bases. Germline V lookup: CDR1 LNHDA, CDR2 SQIVND (reference sequence). V trimming: 1 base; J trimming: 1 base; junction bases outside the gene matches: 3. This CDR3 has 15 residues. CDR3 DNA: TGTGCCAGTAGTATAGTCGGGACAGCGAACACTGAAGCTTTCTTT. Its protein product is CASSIVGTANTEAFF.

V and J are TRBV18 and TRBJ2-3; possibly TRBD1 for D (6 bases). The CDR3 loop spans 14 amino acids. Germline CDR1 reads KGHSH; CDR2 reads LQKENI. The V gene lost 1 base and the J gene lost 4 bases, with 9 bases spanning the gap. The CDR3 sequence is CASSPQAGADTQYF. The CDR3, as DNA: TGTGCCAGCTCACCACAGGCAGGGGCAGATACGCAGTATTTT.

This rearrangement joins TRBV27 to TRBJ2-5; TRBD2 might be the D (6 bases). The ends were cut back, 2 bases at V and 5 bases at J, with 9 bases in the middle. The CDR3 extends over 13 amino acids. The V gene's germline CDR1 is MNHEY and CDR2 SMNVEV (reference sequence). The CDR3 reads CASSLAGWETQYF. The CDR3 bases are TGTGCCAGCAGTTTAGCGGGGTGGGAGACCCAGTACTTC.

The rearrangement uses TRBV5-3 and TRBJ2-4; D unresolved. TRBV5-3 qualifies as an ORF whose function is uncertain. CDR3 length: 16 residues. Trimming removed 2 bases at V and 1 base at J, with 13 bases between. CDR3 loop: CARSFFQRNAKNIQYF. In DNA, the CDR3 is TGTGCCAGAAGCTTCTTTCAGCGAAATGCCAAAAACATTCAGTACTTC.

The chain has TRBV7-8 and TRBJ1-2, with 8 bases matching TRBD1. The V gene end was trimmed by 0 bases and the J gene end by 5 bases; junction bases not matched to a gene: 2. Germline V gene data show CDR1 as SGHVS and CDR2 as FQNEAQ. The CDR3 has 14 amino acids. The DNA of the CDR3 is TGTGCCAGCAGCTTAGCGGGACAGGTTTATGGCTACACCTTC. This sequence encodes CASSLAGQVYGYTF.

CDR3 amino acids: CASSQDAGKNTGELFF. The CDR3 coding sequence is TGTGCCAGCAGCCAAGATGCGGGAAAGAACACCGGGGAGCTGTTTTTT. This chain links TRBV3-1 (or the pseudogene TRBV3-2) with TRBJ2-2, with a possible D match to TRBD2 (6 bases). CDR1 and CDR2 (germline): LGHDT, YNNKEL (reference sequence). V gave up 0 bases and J gave up 1 base, with 9 bases separating them. The CDR3 runs to 16 residues.

The J gene is TRBJ2-1, the V gene TRBV3-1 (or the pseudogene TRBV3-2); D is possibly TRBD2 (5 bases). Trimming shortened V by 0 bases and J by 3 bases, and 6 bases separated the two germline ends. Germline CDR1 and CDR2: LGHDT and YNNKEL (reference sequence). The CDR3 is 14 amino acids. The CDR3 loop reads CASSQEGSYNEQFF. CDR3 DNA: TGTGCCAGCAGCCAAGAGGGGAGCTACAATGAGCAGTTCTTC.

Concerning this clone itself: Other DNA sequences of this sample code for an identical CDR3. The chain has TRBV10-3 and TRBJ1-5; possible D gene TRBD1, 5 bases. The CDR3 consists of 15 residues. Germline V gene data show CDR1 as ENHRY and CDR2 as SYGVKD. V lost 3 bases, J lost 1 base, and 10 bases lay in between. The CDR3 is CAISDSGGSNQPQHF. The CDR3 DNA reads TGTGCCATCAGTGACAGTGGGGGGAGCAATCAGCCCCAGCATTTT.

V usage is TRBV27 and J usage is TRBJ2-1, with TRBD1 matching over 8 bases. From germline, CDR1 is MNHEY and CDR2 SMNVEV (reference sequence). The CDR3 length is 14 residues. The J segment lost 8 bases and the V segment lost 4 bases, leaving 7 bases of the junction unmatched. The chain's CDR3 is CASSSIRGRDEQFF. CDR3 DNA sequence: TGTGCCAGCAGTTCGATCAGGGGGCGTGATGAGCAGTTCTTC.

This clone was counted only a few times. The chain joins TRBV7-2 to TRBJ1-2; no definite D call. The CDR3 runs 14 residues. From germline, CDR1 is SGHTA and CDR2 FQGNSA. Deletions cut 5 bases from V and 6 bases from J, with 16 bases between. Here the CDR3 reads CASSPHFGSHGYTF. The CDR3 DNA sequence: TGTGCCAGCAGCCCCCATTTCGGTTCCCATGGCTACACCTTC.

This chain connects TRBV10-3 to TRBJ2-1; D unclear. Trimming cost V 5 bases and J 10 bases, with 12 bases left between them. CDR1 ENHRY and CDR2 SYGVKD come from the germline V gene. This CDR3 has 12 residues. DNA of the CDR3: TGTGCCATCAGTCCAGCAGCGACCGAGCAGTTCTTC. Translating it yields CAISPAATEQFF.

The chain joins TRBV10-2 to TRBJ1-6, with no clear D. Germline V gene data show CDR1 as WSHSY and CDR2 as SAAADI. The ends were cut back, 6 bases at V and 6 bases at J, with 9 bases in the middle. The CDR3 has 13 residues. The CDR3 loop reads CASRAEVNSPLHF. The CDR3 DNA reads TGCGCCAGCAGGGCGGAGGTTAATTCACCCCTCCACTTT.

The chain has TRBV9 and TRBJ1-1; the match to TRBD1 covers 10 bases. The length of the CDR3 is 15 residues. Germline assignment: CDR1 SGDLS and CDR2 YYNGEE. V was clipped by 0 bases and J by 8 bases; unmatched bases: 7. The CDR3 protein is CASSVATGGQGEAFF. The CDR3 region has the DNA TGTGCCAGCAGCGTAGCTACGGGGGGACAGGGGGAAGCTTTCTTT.

The V and J genes are TRBV19 and TRBJ2-7; TRBD1 matches at 7 bases. The CDR3 contains 13 residues. Germline loops: CDR1 LNHDA, CDR2 SQIVND (reference sequence). Trimming at V came to 5 bases and at J to 4 bases, leaving 5 bases not matched to a gene. The CDR3, as DNA: TGTGCCAGTAGTGCTCCGACAGGGTACGAGCAGTACTTC. Residues: CASSAPTGYEQYF. Combining the CDR3 with reference TRBV19 and TRBJ2-7 gives the whole variable domain DGGITQSPKYLFRKEGQNVTLSCEQNLNHDAMYWYRQDPGQGLRLIYYSQIVNDFQKGDIAEGYSVSREKKESFPLTVTSAQKNPTAFYLCASSAPTGYEQYFGPGTRLTVT.

The genes are TRBV19 and TRBJ2-1, with 9 bases fitting TRBD2. Germline CDR1 reads LNHDA; CDR2 reads SQIVND (reference sequence). Trimming at V came to 1 base and at J to 6 bases, leaving 7 bases not matched to a gene. This CDR3 has 16 amino acids. The CDR3 DNA reads TGTGCCAGTAGTATAGTAAGCGGGGGGCAACTCAATGAGCAGTTCTTC. It yields the protein CASSIVSGGQLNEQFF.

This clone was found once. V usage is TRBV3-1 (or the pseudogene TRBV3-2) and J usage is TRBJ2-3, with 11 nucleotides matching TRBD1. Per the germline V gene, CDR1 is LGHDT and CDR2 is YNNKEL (reference sequence). The junction had 3 bases not matched to a gene; V was cut back by 4 bases and J by 0 bases. This CDR3 spans 16 amino acids. The CDR3 is CASSPRDRGSTDTQYF. CDR3 sequence (DNA): TGTGCCAGCAGCCCTCGGGACAGGGGGAGCACAGATACGCAGTATTTT.

This chain joins TRBV10-3 and TRBJ2-5; 7 bases fit TRBD2. Germline CDR1 reads ENHRY; CDR2 reads SYGVKD. CDR3 length: 13 amino acids. Trimming took 4 bases from V and 2 from J; bases not matched to a gene: 1. DNA of the CDR3: TGTGCCATCAGTGCCGGGGGGCAAGAGACCCAGTACTTC. It yields the protein CAISAGGQETQYF.

The chain uses TRBV12-5 and TRBJ2-3, with 7 bases matching TRBD2. The germline gives CDR1 LGHNT, CDR2 FRNRAP. There are 17 residues in the CDR3. J gave up 0 bases and V 7 bases, and 13 bases lay outside the gene matches. This CDR3 is CASAYASASGSTDTQYF. CDR3 nucleotides: TGTGCTAGTGCCTACGCCTCGGCTAGCGGTAGCACAGATACGCAGTATTTT.

This chain connects TRBV2 to TRBJ1-2; 9 nucleotides match TRBD1. The junction had 11 bases not matched to a gene; V was cut back by 8 bases and J by 7 bases. Looked up from germline, CDR1 is SNHLY and CDR2 is FYNNEI. This CDR3 comprises 14 residues. The CDR3 protein is CASGGTGTLFGYTF. For the CDR3, the DNA is TGTGCCAGCGGGGGGACAGGGACGCTCTTTGGCTACACCTTC.

CDR3 sequence (DNA): TGTGCCAGCAGCGGACAGGGCACCTCATCCCCTGAATATGGCTACACCTTC. Its protein is CASSGQGTSSPEYGYTF. The rearrangement links TRBV9 to TRBJ1-2; 7 positions match TRBD1. Per germline, CDR1 SGDLS and CDR2 YYNGEE. This CDR3 has 17 residues. With 3 bases clipped from V and 5 bases from J, the junction kept 16 bases outside the gene matches.

The chain joins TRBV11-2 to TRBJ1-2; possibly TRBD1 for D (6 bases). Trimming took 5 bases from V and 4 from J, leaving 20 bases between them. The germline CDR1 and CDR2 sequences are SGHAT and FQNNGV. CDR3 length: 16 amino acids. The CDR3 is CASSPGVGQMAYGYTF. The CDR3 DNA follows: TGTGCCAGCAGCCCAGGAGTCGGACAGATGGCCTATGGCTACACCTTC.

The rearrangement links TRBV18 to TRBJ2-7, with a tentative D call TRBD1 (6 bases). Germline-derived CDR1 and CDR2 are KGHSH and LQKENI. Between the trimmed V and J ends, which lost 5 bases and 0 bases, there was a span of 17 bases. The length of the CDR3 is 16 residues. The CDR3 reads CASSESRGWGSYEQYF. CDR3 coding DNA: TGTGCCAGCTCAGAAAGCAGGGGTTGGGGCTCCTACGAGCAGTACTTC.

This clone appeared a few times. CDR3 residues: CASSYLTGNTGELFF. Written as DNA, the CDR3 is TGTGCCAGCAGTTACTTGACAGGGAACACCGGGGAGCTGTTTTTT. The V and J genes are TRBV6-5 and TRBJ2-2, with D perhaps TRBD1 (6 bases). CDR1 and CDR2 from the germline V gene are MNHEY and SVGAGI. The CDR3 is 15 amino acids. V lost 1 base to trimming and J lost 1 base, with 7 bases between them.

J is TRBJ2-5 and V is TRBV2, with a possible D match to TRBD2 (6 bases). CDR1 and CDR2 (germline): SNHLY, FYNNEI. V was clipped by 6 bases and J by 3 bases, with 14 bases between them. The CDR3 is 14 amino acids. For the CDR3, the DNA is TGTGCCAGCAGGAGCGGGCACTTTGAAGAGACCCAGTACTTC. Translated: CASRSGHFEETQYF.